This T cell receptor beta chain was captured by sequencing in a study of T cell responses to AZD1222 COVID-19 vaccine. Findings and caveats of the study: Sampled repertoires all dated from after the peak T cell response. Clonal diversity was possibly underestimated; the donors were predominantly white British and more often female. As reported, nearly half of all spike-specific TCRs target variant regions that are unmutated. Mapped onto spike, vaccine-associated CD4 TCRs spanned it and were dominant at 160-218 and 743-854.

The protocol was immunoSEQ multiplex PCR, while the TCRdb copy is restricted to in-frame clones and leaves out a portion. The table has some 130,000 clones, 88% seen once. Germline V gene lookup returns CDR1 SEHNR and CDR2 FQNEAQ (reference sequence). V gave up 6 bases and J gave up 7 bases, with 21 bases separating them. This CDR3 is 16 amino acids long. Worth noting for this clone: Its antigen remains unknown.

The sequence was collected from an adult in good health. The V gene is TRBV7-9, the J gene TRBJ1-4, with D perhaps TRBD1 (6 bases). The starting material was peripheral blood, obtained on day 0 of AZD1222 vaccination. CDR3 sequence reads: CASSPPGQGLSEKLFF. CDR3 bases: TGTGCCAGCAGTCCCCCCGGCCAGGGGCTCTCTGAAAAACTGTTTTTT.